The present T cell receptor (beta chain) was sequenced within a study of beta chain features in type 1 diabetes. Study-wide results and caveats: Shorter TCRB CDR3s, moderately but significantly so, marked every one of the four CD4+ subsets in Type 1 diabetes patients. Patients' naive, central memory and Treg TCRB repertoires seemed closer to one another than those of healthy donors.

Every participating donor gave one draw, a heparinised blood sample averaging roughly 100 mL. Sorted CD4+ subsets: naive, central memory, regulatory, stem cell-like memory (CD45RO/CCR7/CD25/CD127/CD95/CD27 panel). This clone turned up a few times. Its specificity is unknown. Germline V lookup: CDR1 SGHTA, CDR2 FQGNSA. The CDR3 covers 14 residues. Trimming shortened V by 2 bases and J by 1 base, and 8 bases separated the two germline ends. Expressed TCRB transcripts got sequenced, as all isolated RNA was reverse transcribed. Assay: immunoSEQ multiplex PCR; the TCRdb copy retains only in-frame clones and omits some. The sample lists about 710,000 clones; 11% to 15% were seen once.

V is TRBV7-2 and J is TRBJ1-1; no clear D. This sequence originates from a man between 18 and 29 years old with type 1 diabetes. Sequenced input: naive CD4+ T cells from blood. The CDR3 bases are TGTGCCAGCAGCTTAAGGGAGGGGAACACTGAAGCTTTCTTT. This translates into CASSLREGNTEAFF.